This TCR beta chain was observed in a study of blood T cell repertoires in COVID-19. Study information: Samples taken during acute and convalescent COVID-19 were collected in the United States, Italy and Spain. The analysed material was cDNA or gDNA that came from T cells, B-cell-depleted T cells, or PBMCs.

Trimming shortened V by 6 bases and J by 4 bases, and 10 bases separated the two germline ends. CDR3 size: 13 residues. Germline values: CDR1 ENHRY, CDR2 SYGVKD. Per the original data handling: Amplification of reference gene primers provided the estimated nucleated cell counts. Sequencing used immunoSEQ multiplex PCR; TCRdb keeps in-frame clones, though not all of them. V and J calls and clone size are those listed in that table; D and trimming were worked out from the DNA. The sample shows 250,000 or so clones, around 90% of them seen only once. V and J are TRBV10-3 and TRBJ1-3, with D maybe TRBD1 (5 bases). This sequence originates from a woman in her 30s with acute or convalescent COVID-19. Specimen: peripheral blood. The CDR3 nucleotides are TGTGCCATCAGAGCCGGGGGAGGAAACACCATATATTTT. Translation gives CAIRAGGGNTIYF.